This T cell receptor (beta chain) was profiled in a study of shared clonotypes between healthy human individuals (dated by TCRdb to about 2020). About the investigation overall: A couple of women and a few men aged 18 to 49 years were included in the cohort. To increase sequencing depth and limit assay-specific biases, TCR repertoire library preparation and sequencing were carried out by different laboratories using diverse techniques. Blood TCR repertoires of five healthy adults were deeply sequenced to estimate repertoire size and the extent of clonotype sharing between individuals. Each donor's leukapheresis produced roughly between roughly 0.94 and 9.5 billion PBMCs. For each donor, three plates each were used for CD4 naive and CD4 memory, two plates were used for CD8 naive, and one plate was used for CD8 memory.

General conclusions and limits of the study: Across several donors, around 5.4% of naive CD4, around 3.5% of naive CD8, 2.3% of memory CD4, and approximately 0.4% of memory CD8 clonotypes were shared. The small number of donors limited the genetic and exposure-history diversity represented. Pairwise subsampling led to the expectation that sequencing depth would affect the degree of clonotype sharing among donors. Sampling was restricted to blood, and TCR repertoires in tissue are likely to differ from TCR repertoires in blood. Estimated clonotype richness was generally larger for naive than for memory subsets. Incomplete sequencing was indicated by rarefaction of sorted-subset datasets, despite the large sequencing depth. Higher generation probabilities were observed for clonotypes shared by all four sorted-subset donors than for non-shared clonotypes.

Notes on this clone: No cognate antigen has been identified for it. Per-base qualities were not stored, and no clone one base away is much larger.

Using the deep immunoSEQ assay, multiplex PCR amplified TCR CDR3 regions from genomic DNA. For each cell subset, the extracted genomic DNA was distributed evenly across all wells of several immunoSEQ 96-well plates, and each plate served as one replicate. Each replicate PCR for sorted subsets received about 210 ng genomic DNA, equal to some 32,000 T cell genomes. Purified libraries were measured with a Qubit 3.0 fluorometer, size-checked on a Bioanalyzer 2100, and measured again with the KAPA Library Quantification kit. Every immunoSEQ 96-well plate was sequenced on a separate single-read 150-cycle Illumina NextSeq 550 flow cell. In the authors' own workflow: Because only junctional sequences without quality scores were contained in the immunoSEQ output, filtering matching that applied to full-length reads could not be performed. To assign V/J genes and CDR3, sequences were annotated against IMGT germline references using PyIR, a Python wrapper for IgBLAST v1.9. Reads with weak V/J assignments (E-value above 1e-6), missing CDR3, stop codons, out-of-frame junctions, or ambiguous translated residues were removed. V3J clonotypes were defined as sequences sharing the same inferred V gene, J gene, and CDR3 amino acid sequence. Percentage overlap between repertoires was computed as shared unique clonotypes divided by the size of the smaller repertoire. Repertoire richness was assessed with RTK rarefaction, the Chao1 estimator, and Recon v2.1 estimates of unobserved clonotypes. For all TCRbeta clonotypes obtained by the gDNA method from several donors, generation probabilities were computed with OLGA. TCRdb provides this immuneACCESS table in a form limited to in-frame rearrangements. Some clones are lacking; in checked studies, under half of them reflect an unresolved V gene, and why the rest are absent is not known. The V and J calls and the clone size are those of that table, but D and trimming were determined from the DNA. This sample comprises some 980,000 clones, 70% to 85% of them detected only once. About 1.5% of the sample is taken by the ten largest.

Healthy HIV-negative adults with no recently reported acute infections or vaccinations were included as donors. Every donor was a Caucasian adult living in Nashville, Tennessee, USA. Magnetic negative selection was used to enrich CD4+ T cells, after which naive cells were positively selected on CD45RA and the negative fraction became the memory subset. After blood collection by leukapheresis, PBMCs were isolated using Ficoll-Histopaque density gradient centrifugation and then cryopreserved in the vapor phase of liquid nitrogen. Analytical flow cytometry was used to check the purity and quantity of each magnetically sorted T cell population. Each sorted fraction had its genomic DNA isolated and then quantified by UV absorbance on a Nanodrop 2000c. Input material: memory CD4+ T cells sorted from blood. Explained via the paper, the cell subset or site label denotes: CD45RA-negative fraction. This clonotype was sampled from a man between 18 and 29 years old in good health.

The base sequence is TGCAGCGTTGTATGGCGCACAGATACGCAGTATTTT. Its translation is CSVVWRTDTQYF. This receptor chain uses TRBV29-1 and TRBJ2-3, with no D gene named confidently. A distance of 6 bases separates the germline ends of V and J, which lose 4 bases and 1 base respectively. The germline V gene sets CDR1 to SQVTM and CDR2 to ANQGSEA. Counted from cysteine to phenylalanine, this CDR3 has 12 amino acids. Just CDR3 DNA is preserved here, 36 bases in frame from base 1.